Listed here are 7 T cell receptor beta chains from one sample, sequenced in a study of blood T cells in healthy people across ages. The authors ran a second PCR of about 6 to 11 cycles using a sample-barcoded 5' primer and a J-beta primer mix. One entry per CDR3 protein results from TCRdb running MiXCR on the 5' RACE reads. The sample yields around 900,000 distinct CDR3 sequences, just over 50% seen once. Sequencing was done on a sample of blood. The origin of the receptors is a woman in her fifties or sixties in good health.

This sequence joins TRBV3-1 and TRBJ2-1; 10 positions agree with TRBD2. The V and J ends lost 3 bases and 8 bases, in that order; junction bases with no gene match: 7. CDR1 and CDR2 (germline): LGHDT, YNNKEL (reference sequence). CDR3 size: 15 residues. The CDR3 DNA sequence: TGTGCCAGCAGCCACCTAGCGGGAGAACAGGATGAGCAGTTCTTC. It encodes CASSHLAGEQDEQFF.

The CDR3 DNA reads TGTGCCAGCAGTGAAGGGACAGGGTATCGCAATCAGCCCCAGCATTTT. The encoded protein is CASSEGTGYRNQPQHF. The rearrangement joins TRBV6-1 to TRBJ1-5; 8 nucleotides line up with TRBD1. Germline V gene data show CDR1 as MNHNS and CDR2 as SASEGT. This CDR3 is 16 amino acids long. The V segment lost 1 base and the J segment 2 bases; nucleotides outside the gene matches: 4.

V is TRBV24-1 and J is TRBJ1-5, with D possibly being TRBD1 (5 bases). V gave up 4 bases and J gave up 5 bases, with 11 bases separating them. Germline assignment: CDR1 KGHDR and CDR2 SFDVKD. The CDR3 sequence is 14 residues long. CDR3: CATSDLGRDQPQHF. CDR3 bases: TGTGCCACCAGTGACTTGGGCAGGGATCAGCCCCAGCATTTT.

This chain uses TRBV25-1 with TRBJ1-1; the match to TRBD1 covers 7 bases. This CDR3 is built from 13 residues. CDR1 is MGHDK and CDR2 is SYGVNS in the germline V gene. V gave up 5 bases and J gave up 4 bases; unmatched junction bases: 4. CDR3 amino acids: CASSPTGVTEAFF. In DNA, the CDR3 is TGTGCCAGCAGTCCCACAGGGGTCACTGAAGCTTTCTTT.

The J gene is TRBJ2-6, the V gene TRBV28; the D gene is possibly TRBD1 (5 bases). Germline V gives CDR1 MDHEN, CDR2 SYDVKM. V lost 6 bases, J lost 0 bases, and 12 bases lay in between. CDR3 length: 16 amino acids. In nucleotides, the CDR3 is TGTGCCAGCAGCAAAGACAGAGCCTCTGGGGCCAACGTCCTGACTTTC. It yields the protein CASSKDRASGANVLTF.

The chain recombines TRBV4-3 with TRBJ2-7, with no clear D. Trimming left V 2 bases short and J 2 bases short, with 13 bases between. This CDR3 spans 15 amino acids. Germline V gene sequence: CDR1 LGHNA, CDR2 YSLEER. For the CDR3, the DNA is TGCGCCAGCAGCCAAATTTGGGAAGGTACCTACGAGCAGTACTTC. This encodes CASSQIWEGTYEQYF.

This clonotype has more than one count but fewer than ten. The genes are TRBV20-1 and TRBJ1-5, with D unclear. The CDR3 totals 14 residues. Germline V gene sequence: CDR1 DFQATT, CDR2 SNEGSKA (reference sequence). V was trimmed by 3 bases and J by 0 bases, leaving 9 bases between them. The CDR3 protein is CSASLTYSNQPQHF. The CDR3 DNA sequence: TGCAGTGCTAGTCTAACATATAGCAATCAGCCCCAGCATTTT.